One and the same sample provided the 29 T cell receptor beta chains below, sequenced in a study of cytomegalovirus exposure and HLA in healthy donors. The PCR contained 60 Vbeta and 13 Jbeta primers. Sequenced by immunoSEQ multiplex PCR; TCRdb stores in-frame clones only, minus some. The sample includes about 110,000 clones, around 80% of them seen just once. Sequenced sample: PBMCs. These receptors were collected from a man aged 25 to 40 in good health and CMV-seropositive.

This clone was counted a few times. Here the CDR3 reads CASSLTGTGGVSNQPQHF. The CDR3 DNA reads TGTGCCAGCAGCTTGACCGGGACAGGGGGCGTTAGCAATCAGCCCCAGCATTTT. The chain employs TRBV7-8 and TRBJ1-5; 12 bases are shared with TRBD1. Germline V lookup: CDR1 SGHVS, CDR2 FQNEAQ. This CDR3 is 18 amino acids long. The V gene end was trimmed by 3 bases and the J gene end by 0 bases; junction bases not matched to a gene: 6.

V gene TRBV5-4 combines with J gene TRBJ2-2; 9 bases agree with TRBD1. CDR1 and CDR2 from the germline V gene are SGHNT and YYREEE (reference sequence). The CDR3 is 15 residues long. V shed 5 bases, J shed 5 bases, and the junction held 7 bases outside the gene matches. CDR3 sequence: CASRTGGASTGELFF. The CDR3 region has the DNA TGTGCCAGCAGAACAGGGGGCGCTTCTACCGGGGAGCTGTTTTTT.

The chain has TRBV27 and TRBJ2-7; D perhaps matches TRBD1 (6 bases). The V and J ends lost 8 bases and 4 bases respectively, with 18 bases between them. Germline assignment: CDR1 MNHEY and CDR2 SMNVEV (reference sequence). CDR3 length: 14 amino acids. CDR3 nucleotide sequence: TGTGCCAGCGCCGGACAGATTAGGGGGTACGAGCAGTACTTC. Translated, it gives CASAGQIRGYEQYF.

This clone was counted between two and nine times. This chain joins TRBV19 and TRBJ1-2; D uncertain. Germline-derived CDR1 and CDR2 are LNHDA and SQIVND (reference sequence). V gave up 9 bases and J gave up 3 bases, with 11 bases separating them. The CDR3 is 12 amino acids. CDR3 DNA: TGTGCCAGCGGGGATCGGGACTATGGCTACACCTTC. It yields the protein CASGDRDYGYTF.

The V gene is TRBV19, the J gene TRBJ1-2; 7 bases map to TRBD1. CDR1 and CDR2 (germline): LNHDA, SQIVND (reference sequence). Unmatched junction bases numbered 2, after V lost 4 bases and J lost 3 bases. CDR3 size: 13 residues. CDR3 region: CASSRGQYYGYTF. CDR3 sequence (DNA): TGTGCCAGTAGTAGGGGACAGTACTATGGCTACACCTTC.

This clone was detected once. This chain uses TRBV9 with TRBJ2-7; 9 nucleotides align to TRBD2. CDR3 length: 14 residues. J was trimmed by 3 bases and V by 4 bases; bases with no gene match: 5. The germline V gene has CDR1 SGDLS and CDR2 YYNGEE. CDR3: CASSPGTSNYEQYF. CDR3 DNA: TGTGCCAGCAGCCCAGGGACTAGCAACTACGAGCAGTACTTC.

This chain uses TRBV7-3 with TRBJ1-1; D is uncertain. This CDR3 has 14 amino acids. Germline loops: CDR1 SGHTA, CDR2 FQGTGA. Between the trimmed V and J ends, which lost 4 bases and 1 base, there was a span of 10 bases. This CDR3 is CASSSSSANTEAFF. As DNA, the CDR3 is TGTGCCAGCAGCTCCAGTAGCGCGAACACTGAAGCTTTCTTT.

V usage is TRBV27 and J usage is TRBJ1-1; D perhaps matches TRBD1 (6 bases). The V end was cut by 4 bases, the J end by 3 bases, with 18 bases between. The CDR3 consists of 16 residues. CDR1 is MNHEY, CDR2 SMNVEV, per germline (reference sequence). CDR3 nucleotide sequence: TGTGCCAGCAGTTCAATCCCTACAGGGCCCGACACTGAAGCTTTCTTT. It translates to CASSSIPTGPDTEAFF.

The chain combines TRBV29-1 with TRBJ2-1; no clear D. Germline V gives CDR1 SQVTM, CDR2 ANQGSEA. CDR3 length equals 13 residues. Deletions cut 5 bases from V and 7 bases from J, with 15 bases between. CDR3 residues: CSVMQWPSNEQFF. The CDR3 bases are TGCAGCGTTATGCAGTGGCCCTCGAATGAGCAGTTCTTC.

The V and J genes are TRBV2 and TRBJ2-2, with 9 bases identical to TRBD1. The ends lost 4 bases at V and 0 bases at J; junction bases unmatched: 3. The CDR3 contains 16 residues. Looked up from germline, CDR1 is SNHLY and CDR2 is FYNNEI. CDR3 nucleotide sequence: TGTGCCAGCAGTGCCCGACAGGGGGCGAACACCGGGGAGCTGTTTTTT. Translation: CASSARQGANTGELFF.

This clone was observed a single time. The V and J genes are TRBV2 and TRBJ1-1; TRBD1 aligns across 10 bases. Germline values: CDR1 SNHLY, CDR2 FYNNEI. Trimming removed 5 bases from V and 2 bases from J; junction bases left unmatched: 11. This CDR3 has 17 residues. The chain's CDR3 is CASSMTGGLYYNTEAFF. CDR3 coding DNA: TGTGCCAGCAGTATGACAGGGGGCCTCTATTACAACACTGAAGCTTTCTTT.

The CDR3 reads CASSSTGTGQETQYF. The CDR3 DNA reads TGTGCCAGCAGTTCCACCGGGACAGGCCAAGAGACCCAGTACTTC. The chain has TRBV28 and TRBJ2-5, with 8 positions matching TRBD1. Trimming took 4 bases from V and 1 from J; bases not matched to a gene: 5. Germline lookup yields CDR1 MDHEN and CDR2 SYDVKM. CDR3 size: 15 residues.

The chain couples TRBV27 to TRBJ2-7; weak D call: TRBD1 (6 bases). The V end lost 3 bases, the J end lost 7 bases, and 16 bases lay between the germline ends. The germline V gene encodes CDR1 MNHEY and CDR2 SMNVEV (reference sequence). The CDR3 consists of 14 residues. The DNA for the CDR3 is TGTGCCAGCAGTTTCGCAGGGGCGATGGAGGAGCAGTACTTC. Encoded protein: CASSFAGAMEEQYF.

The chain carries TRBV4-2 and TRBJ1-1, with 7 bases matching TRBD1. CDR1 and CDR2 (germline): LGHNA, YNFKEQ. This CDR3 has 14 residues. V was pared by 4 bases and J by 4 bases, with 6 bases of the junction left unmatched. The CDR3: CASSRQGVSTEAFF. The CDR3 DNA reads TGTGCCAGCAGCCGGCAGGGGGTTTCCACTGAAGCTTTCTTT.

J is TRBJ1-6 and V is TRBV14, with unresolved D. CDR1 SGHDN and CDR2 FVKESK come from the germline V gene. The germline V and J ends were trimmed by 4 bases and 6 bases, with 7 bases remaining between them. CDR3 length equals 13 residues. CDR3 loop: CASSPFSNSPLHF. CDR3 sequence (DNA): TGTGCCAGCAGCCCGTTTTCTAATTCACCCCTCCACTTT.

In this sample, this clone turned up a few times. V is TRBV21-1 and J is TRBJ1-2; the table calls TRBD1, which could not be checked here. TRBV21-1 is recorded as a pseudogene. CDR3 size: 15 residues. The CDR3: CASSKGTGVNYGYTF. The CDR3 bases are TGTGCCAGCAGCAAAGGGACAGGGGTTAACTATGGCTACACCTTC.

The chain has TRBV28 and TRBJ2-3, with TRBD2 matching over 8 bases. The CDR3 is 14 residues long. Germline trimming cut 8 bases from V and 6 bases from J; bases unmatched to any gene: 10. Germline V lookup: CDR1 MDHEN, CDR2 SYDVKM. The CDR3 DNA sequence: TGTGCCAGCTACCCACTCGGGAGGGAGGATACGCAGTATTTT. Translation: CASYPLGREDTQYF.

The sample holds one count of this clone. The chain links TRBV4-2 to TRBJ2-7; no clear D. Trimming took 4 bases from V and 3 from J, leaving 16 bases between them. The CDR3 length is 15 residues. Germline V gene sequence: CDR1 LGHNA, CDR2 YNFKEQ. CDR3 region: CASSPSDATLYEQYF. In nucleotides, the CDR3 is TGTGCCAGCAGCCCAAGCGACGCGACCCTCTACGAGCAGTACTTC.

V usage is TRBV6-1 and J usage is TRBJ1-2; 7 bases map to TRBD1. J gave up 4 bases and V 8 bases, and 7 bases lay outside the gene matches. The CDR3 runs to 13 residues. Germline loops: CDR1 MNHNS, CDR2 SASEGT. The CDR3 sequence: CASRDSLFYGYTF. CDR3 nucleotides: TGTGCCAGCCGGGACAGTCTGTTCTATGGCTACACCTTC.

CDR3: CASGRFSQGTDTQYF. The CDR3 DNA reads as TGCGCCAGCGGCCGTTTTTCACAGGGGACAGATACGCAGTATTTT. V usage is TRBV5-1 and J usage is TRBJ2-3; TRBD1 agrees at 7 bases. Germline V gives CDR1 SGHRS, CDR2 YFSETQ. J was trimmed by 3 bases and V by 7 bases; bases with no gene match: 11. The CDR3 extends over 15 amino acids.

The rearrangement joins TRBV30 to TRBJ1-3; 8 bases line up with TRBD1. The CDR3 totals 13 residues. The germline V gene has CDR1 GTSNPN and CDR2 SVGIG (reference sequence). V lost 5 bases and J lost 4; bases outside the gene matches: 4. The CDR3 spells CAWATGAGNTIYF. The DNA of the CDR3 is TGTGCCTGGGCGACAGGGGCGGGAAACACCATATATTTT.

The chain combines TRBV2 with TRBJ1-2; D perhaps matches TRBD1 (5 bases). Trimming took off 3 bases at V and 7 bases at J, with 12 bases between the two ends. The CDR3 is 13 amino acids. Germline loops: CDR1 SNHLY, CDR2 FYNNEI. In DNA form, the CDR3 reads TGTGCCAGCAGTGACGCCAGGGAGGCTGGCTACACCTTC. Translating gives CASSDAREAGYTF.

This clone came up a few times. The gene calls are TRBV2 and TRBJ2-1, with 16 bases matching TRBD2. Germline V gene data show CDR1 as SNHLY and CDR2 as FYNNEI. The CDR3 covers 16 residues. V was pared by 7 bases and J by 5 bases, with 5 bases of the junction left unmatched. For the CDR3, the DNA is TGTGCCAGCAAGGGACTAGCGGGGGGGCCCCACAATGAGCAGTTCTTC. Translated: CASKGLAGGPHNEQFF.

The V and J genes are TRBV4-1 and TRBJ2-3; D unclear. This CDR3 has 17 residues. V lost 0 bases and J 3 bases, leaving 16 bases between the germline ends. Germline V gene sequence: CDR1 MGHRA, CDR2 YSYEKL. This chain's CDR3 is CASSQDRKDSRTDTQYF. CDR3 in DNA: TGCGCCAGCAGCCAAGATAGGAAAGACTCCCGGACAGATACGCAGTATTTT.

A few counts support this clone. The chain recombines TRBV6-5 with TRBJ1-5; D not resolved. The CDR3 spans 13 residues. The ends were cut back, 4 bases at V and 11 bases at J, with 15 bases in the middle. The germline V gene has CDR1 MNHEY and CDR2 SVGAGI. CDR3: CASSSPGSEAQHF. The CDR3, as DNA: TGTGCCAGCAGTTCCCCCGGGTCGGAGGCCCAGCATTTT.

The gene calls are TRBV30 and TRBJ1-5; 10 bases map to TRBD1. The V gene's germline CDR1 is GTSNPN and CDR2 SVGIG (reference sequence). The junction had 8 bases not matched to a gene; V was cut back by 5 bases and J by 4 bases. CDR3 length: 15 amino acids. The chain's CDR3 is CAWSGTGDLNQPQHF. DNA of the CDR3: TGTGCCTGGTCCGGGACAGGGGACCTGAATCAGCCCCAGCATTTT.

The V call is TRBV2, the J call TRBJ2-5; 10 bases line up with TRBD2. CDR3 length equals 14 residues. In germline, CDR1 is SNHLY, CDR2 FYNNEI. V was pared by 5 bases and J by 5 bases, with 5 bases of the junction left unmatched. The CDR3 region has the DNA TGTGCCAGCAGTTATAGCGGGGGGTTTGAGACCCAGTACTTC. Amino acid sequence: CASSYSGGFETQYF.

This chain connects TRBV28 to TRBJ1-2, with 10 nucleotides matching TRBD1. Trimming removed 5 bases from V and 2 bases from J; junction bases left unmatched: 5. The length of the CDR3 is 15 residues. From germline, CDR1 is MDHEN and CDR2 SYDVKM. The CDR3 region has the DNA TGTGCCAGCAGTCCGACAGGGGGCTGGAACTATGGCTACACCTTC. Amino acid sequence: CASSPTGGWNYGYTF.

This clone was observed once. This sequence joins TRBV10-3 and TRBJ2-3; TRBD2 is a possible D gene (6 bases). CDR3 length: 13 residues. Trimming removed 7 bases from V and 3 bases from J, with 11 bases in between. In germline, CDR1 is ENHRY, CDR2 SYGVKD. The CDR3 bases are TGTGCCATCACCGGGACTTTTACAGATACGCAGTATTTT. It specifies CAITGTFTDTQYF.